The source of this T cell receptor beta chain is a study of shared clonotypes between healthy human individuals. Only in-frame clones appear in the TCRdb table, and some are missing; sequencing was by immunoSEQ multiplex PCR. The sample lists some 2 million clones, around 96% seen once, with more than 0.95% in the top ten. Germline CDR1 reads MNHNS; CDR2 reads SASEGT. This CDR3 contains 13 residues. V lost 11 bases and J lost 4, with 18 bases in between. Worth noting for this clone: Its antigen remains unknown.

General study findings and limits: When naive CD4 clonotypes were compared across a handful of donors, approximately 4.9% were shared.

Naive CD8 isolation took CD45RO-negative cells positively selected for CCR7 and excluded terminally differentiated effector memory CD45RA+ cells. The chain links TRBV6-1 to TRBJ2-7; maybe TRBD2 (5 bases). The specimen was naive CD8+ T cells sorted from blood. The clonotype originates from a man between 18 and 29 years old in good health. Here the CDR3 reads CALRRPGLYEQYF. The CDR3, as DNA: TGTGCCCTTCGCCGCCCGGGATTATACGAGCAGTACTTC.